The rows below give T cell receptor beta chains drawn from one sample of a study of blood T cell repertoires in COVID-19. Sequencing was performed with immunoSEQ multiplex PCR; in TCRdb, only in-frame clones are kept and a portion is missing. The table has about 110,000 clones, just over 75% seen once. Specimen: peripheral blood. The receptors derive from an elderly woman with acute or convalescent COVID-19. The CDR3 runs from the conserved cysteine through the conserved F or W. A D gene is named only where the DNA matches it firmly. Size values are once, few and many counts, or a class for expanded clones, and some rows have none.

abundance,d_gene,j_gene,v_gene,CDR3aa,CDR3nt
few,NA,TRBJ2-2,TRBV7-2,CASSLLPPYRTRDTGELFF,TGTGCCAGCAGCCTACTGCCGCCTTATAGGACAAGAGACACCGGGGAGCTGTTTTTT
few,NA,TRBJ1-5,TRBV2,CASGIDRNQPQHF,TGTGCCAGCGGCATCGACAGGAATCAGCCCCAGCATTTT
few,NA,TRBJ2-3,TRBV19,CASSQAGQSTDTQYF,TGTGCCAGTAGCCAGGCCGGACAGAGCACAGATACGCAGTATTTT
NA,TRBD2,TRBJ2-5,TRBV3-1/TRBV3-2,CASSRRRGGPEGTQYF,TGTGCCAGCAGCCGGAGGCGGGGGGGCCCTGAGGGGACCCAGTACTTC
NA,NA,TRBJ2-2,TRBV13,CASSTRSPGELFF,TGTGCCAGCAGCACTAGGTCCCCCGGGGAGCTGTTTTTT
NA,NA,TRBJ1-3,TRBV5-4,CASSHDMGNTIYF,TGTGCCAGCAGCCATGACATGGGAAACACCATATATTTT
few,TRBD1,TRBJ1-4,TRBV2,CASTYRGQVNEKLFF,TGTGCCAGCACCTACAGGGGGCAGGTTAATGAAAAACTGTTTTTT
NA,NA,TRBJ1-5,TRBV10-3,CAISDSSNQPQHF,TGTGCCATCAGTGACAGTAGCAATCAGCCCCAGCATTTT
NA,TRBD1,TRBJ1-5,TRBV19,CASRHGTGGYQPQHF,TGTGCCAGTAGGCACGGGACAGGGGGGTATCAGCCCCAGCATTTT
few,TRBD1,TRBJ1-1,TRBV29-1,CSVNRGTGEAFF,TGCAGCGTTAATCGGGGGACAGGGGAAGCTTTCTTT
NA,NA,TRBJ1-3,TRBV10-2,CASASDSLSGNTIYF,TGCGCCAGCGCCTCGGACAGTCTCTCTGGAAACACCATATATTTT
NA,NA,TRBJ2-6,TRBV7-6,CASSLAGGPGANVLTF,TGTGCCAGCAGCTTAGCAGGAGGGCCTGGGGCCAACGTCCTGACTTTC
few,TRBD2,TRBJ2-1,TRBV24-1,CATSGASGGADEQFF,TGTGCCACCAGTGGGGCTAGCGGGGGGGCGGATGAGCAGTTCTTC
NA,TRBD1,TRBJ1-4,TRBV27,CASRRGQGPNEKLFF,TGTGCCAGCAGGCGTGGACAGGGCCCTAATGAAAAACTGTTTTTT
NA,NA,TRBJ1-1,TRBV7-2,CASSVGQANTEAFF,TGTGCCAGCAGCGTGGGACAAGCTAACACTGAAGCTTTCTTT
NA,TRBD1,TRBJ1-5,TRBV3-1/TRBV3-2,CASSTGTGTQPQHF,TGTGCCAGCAGCACCGGGACAGGGACACAGCCCCAGCATTTT
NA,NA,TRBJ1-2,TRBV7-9,CASSLGGNYGYTF,TGTGCCAGCAGCTTGGGGGGAAACTATGGCTACACCTTC
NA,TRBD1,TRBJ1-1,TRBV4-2,CASSQEDRVTEAFF,TGTGCCAGCAGCCAAGAAGACAGGGTCACTGAAGCTTTCTTT
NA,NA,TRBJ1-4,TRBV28,CASSIRATNEKLFF,TGTGCCAGCTCCATAAGAGCAACTAATGAAAAACTGTTTTTT
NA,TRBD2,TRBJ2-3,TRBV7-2,CASSWGAGRTDTQYF,TGTGCCAGCAGCTGGGGAGCGGGAAGGACAGATACGCAGTATTTT
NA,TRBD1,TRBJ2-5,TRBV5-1,CASSLGDSQETQYF,TGCGCCAGCAGCTTGGGGGACAGTCAAGAGACCCAGTACTTC
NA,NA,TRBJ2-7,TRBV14,CASSQVFDYFAEQYF,TGTGCCAGCAGCCAAGTTTTCGACTACTTTGCGGAGCAGTACTTC
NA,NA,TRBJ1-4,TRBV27,CASSLSGRNSEKLFF,TGTGCCAGCAGTTTATCTGGGAGGAATAGTGAAAAACTGTTTTTT
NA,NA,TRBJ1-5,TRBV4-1,CASSQVQALGQPQHF,TGCGCCAGCAGCCAAGTACAGGCCCTCGGTCAGCCCCAGCATTTT
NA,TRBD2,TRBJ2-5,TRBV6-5,CASTTSGGYQETQYF,TGTGCCAGCACGACTAGCGGGGGGTACCAAGAGACCCAGTACTTC
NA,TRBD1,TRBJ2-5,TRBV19,CASSAYDRAQTQYF,TGTGCCAGTAGTGCGTACGACAGGGCCCAGACCCAGTACTTC
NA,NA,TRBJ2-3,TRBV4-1,CASSQILDTQYF,TGCGCCAGCAGCCAAATCCTAGATACGCAGTATTTT
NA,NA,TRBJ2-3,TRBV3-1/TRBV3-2,CASSQNTVSDTQYF,TGTGCCAGCAGCCAAAACACAGTCTCAGATACGCAGTATTTT
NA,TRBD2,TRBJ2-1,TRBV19,CASSSGTSGRARPYNEQFF,TGTGCCAGTAGTTCCGGGACTAGCGGGAGGGCCCGGCCCTACAATGAGCAGTTCTTC
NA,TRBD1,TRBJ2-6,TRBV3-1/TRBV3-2,CASSYGTASRSGANVLTF,TGTGCCAGCAGCTATGGGACAGCCTCGCGGTCTGGGGCCAACGTCCTGACTTTC
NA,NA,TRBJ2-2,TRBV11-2,CASRQGPSNTGELFF,TGTGCCAGCAGACAGGGACCTTCGAACACCGGGGAGCTGTTTTTT
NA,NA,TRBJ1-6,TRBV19,CASRPRANSPLHF,TGTGCCAGTAGACCCAGGGCGAACTCACCCCTCCACTTT
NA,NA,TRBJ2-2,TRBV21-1,CASSEKDRTSGGPNTGELFF,TGTGCCAGCAGCGAAAAGGATAGGACTAGCGGGGGCCCGAACACCGGGGAGCTGTTTTTT
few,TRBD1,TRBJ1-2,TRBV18,CASSPNRGGYGYTF,TGTGCCAGCTCGCCTAACAGGGGGGGCTATGGCTACACCTTC
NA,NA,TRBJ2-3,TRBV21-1,CASSKRGGKDRRADTQYF,TGTGCCAGCAGCAAAAGGGGCGGAAAGGACAGGCGGGCAGATACGCAGTATTTT
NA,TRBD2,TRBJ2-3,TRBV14,CASSQVGGASTDTQYF,TGTGCCAGCAGCCAAGTCGGGGGGGCTAGCACAGATACGCAGTATTTT
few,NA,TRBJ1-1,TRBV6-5,CASSPLQGRAFF,TGTGCCAGCAGTCCCCTACAGGGCCGAGCTTTCTTT
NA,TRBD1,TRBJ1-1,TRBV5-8,CASSSGQGGAFF,TGTGCCAGCAGCTCAGGACAGGGAGGGGCTTTCTTT
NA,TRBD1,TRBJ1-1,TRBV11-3,CASSLGGQGAQNTEAFF,TGTGCCAGCAGCTTAGGTGGACAGGGGGCGCAGAACACTGAAGCTTTCTTT
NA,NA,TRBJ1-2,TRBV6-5,CASSYEGVGGYTF,TGTGCCAGCAGTTACGAGGGGGTGGGCGGCTACACCTTC
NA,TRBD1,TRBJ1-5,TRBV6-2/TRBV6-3,CASSRPGGGQPQHF,TGTGCCAGCAGTCGGCCAGGGGGCGGTCAGCCCCAGCATTTT
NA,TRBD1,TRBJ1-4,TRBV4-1,CASSPLGAGTGNEKLFF,TGCGCCAGCAGCCCCCTGGGAGCTGGGACAGGGAATGAAAAACTGTTTTTT
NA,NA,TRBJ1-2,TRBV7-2,CASRGGFLDGYTF,TGTGCCAGCAGGGGCGGGTTTCTGGATGGCTACACCTTC
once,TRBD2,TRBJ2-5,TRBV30,CAWSSGRETQYF,TGTGCCTGGAGTAGCGGGAGGGAGACCCAGTACTTC
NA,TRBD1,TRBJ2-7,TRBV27,CASRPGQGYHEQYF,TGTGCCAGCAGACCGGGACAGGGGTACCACGAGCAGTACTTC
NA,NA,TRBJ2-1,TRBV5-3,CARSPPGSHNEQFF,TGTGCCAGAAGCCCCCCGGGATCTCACAATGAGCAGTTCTTC
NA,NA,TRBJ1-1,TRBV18,CASSPGSEGSNTEAFF,TGTGCCAGCTCACCAGGTTCCGAGGGATCGAACACTGAAGCTTTCTTT
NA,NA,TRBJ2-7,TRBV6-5,CASSPILAPRYEQYF,TGTGCCAGCAGCCCCATCCTAGCCCCCCGCTACGAGCAGTACTTC
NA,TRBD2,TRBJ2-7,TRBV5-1,CASSSLRASGGSSYEQYF,TGCGCCAGCAGCTCCCTCCGAGCTAGCGGGGGGTCCTCCTACGAGCAGTACTTC
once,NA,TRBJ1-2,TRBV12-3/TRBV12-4,CASRTPGLHGYTF,TGTGCCAGCCGAACGCCAGGGCTCCATGGCTACACCTTC